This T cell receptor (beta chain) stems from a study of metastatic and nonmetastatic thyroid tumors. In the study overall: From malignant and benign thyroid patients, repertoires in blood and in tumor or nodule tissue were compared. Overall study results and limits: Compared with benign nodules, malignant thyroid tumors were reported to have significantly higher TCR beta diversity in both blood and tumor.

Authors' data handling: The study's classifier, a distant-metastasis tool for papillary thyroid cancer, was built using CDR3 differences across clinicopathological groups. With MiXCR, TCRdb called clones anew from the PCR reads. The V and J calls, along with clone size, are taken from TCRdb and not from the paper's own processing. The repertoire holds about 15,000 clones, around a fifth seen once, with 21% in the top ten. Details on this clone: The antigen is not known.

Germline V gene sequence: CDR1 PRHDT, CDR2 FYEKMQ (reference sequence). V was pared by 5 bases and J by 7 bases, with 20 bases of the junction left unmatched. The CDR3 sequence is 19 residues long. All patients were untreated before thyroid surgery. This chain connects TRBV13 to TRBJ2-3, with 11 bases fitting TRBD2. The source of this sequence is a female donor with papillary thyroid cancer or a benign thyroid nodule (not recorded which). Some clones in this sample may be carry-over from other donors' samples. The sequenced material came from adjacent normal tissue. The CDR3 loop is CASSLGTGMGLAASNTQYF. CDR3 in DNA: TGTGCCAGCAGCCTCGGGACAGGCATGGGACTAGCGGCTTCTAATACGCAGTATTTT.